The next 4 T cell receptor beta chains were all read from a single sample in a study of T cell responses to AZD1222 COVID-19 vaccine. The data were produced by immunoSEQ multiplex PCR, yet TCRdb's version contains in-frame clones alone and is incomplete. The top ten hold approximately 4% of the sample, which has roughly 150,000 clones, roughly 82% seen once. Sequencing used peripheral blood, obtained on day 0 of AZD1222 vaccination. The receptors shown here come from an adult in good health.

This chain uses TRBV14 with TRBJ2-3; 7 nucleotides match TRBD1. The CDR3 length is 15 residues. CDR1 is SGHDN, CDR2 FVKESK, per germline. J was trimmed by 3 bases and V by 1 base; bases with no gene match: 4. CDR3: CASSQGTGWTDTQYF. DNA for the CDR3: TGTGCCAGCAGCCAAGGGACAGGATGGACAGATACGCAGTATTTT.

The chain carries TRBV19 and TRBJ2-7; TRBD1 aligns across 9 bases. This CDR3 spans 14 amino acids. V lost 3 bases to trimming and J lost 6 bases; unmatched junction nucleotides: 6. Germline V CDR1 and CDR2: LNHDA, SQIVND (reference sequence). CDR3 in DNA: TGTGCCAGTAGTATTGGAACAGGGGGCCGCGAGCAGTACTTC. Translated: CASSIGTGGREQYF. The full variable domain, rest sourced from reference TRBV19 and TRBJ2-7, is DGGITQSPKYLFRKEGQNVTLSCEQNLNHDAMYWYRQDPGQGLRLIYYSQIVNDFQKGDIAEGYSVSREKKESFPLTVTSAQKNPTAFYLCASSIGTGGREQYFGPGTRLTVT.

The J gene is TRBJ2-7, the V gene TRBV6-4, with TRBD1 matching 8 bases. V shed 4 bases and J 3 bases; nucleotides not matched to a gene: 11. Germline V gene sequence: CDR1 MRHNA, CDR2 SNTAGT. The CDR3 length is 16 residues. The CDR3 sequence: CASSGPWTGPFYEQYF. The CDR3 bases are TGTGCCAGCAGTGGCCCCTGGACAGGGCCTTTCTACGAGCAGTACTTC.

This sequence joins TRBV6-6 and TRBJ1-5; 7 bases match TRBD1. The germline V gene encodes CDR1 MNHNY and CDR2 SVGAGI (reference sequence). J gave up 2 bases and V 5 bases, and 9 bases lay outside the gene matches. The CDR3 loop spans 16 amino acids. The CDR3 DNA sequence: TGTGCCAGCAGTCAGGGGGAGGGAAGGGGCAATCAGCCCCAGCATTTT. Translating it yields CASSQGEGRGNQPQHF.